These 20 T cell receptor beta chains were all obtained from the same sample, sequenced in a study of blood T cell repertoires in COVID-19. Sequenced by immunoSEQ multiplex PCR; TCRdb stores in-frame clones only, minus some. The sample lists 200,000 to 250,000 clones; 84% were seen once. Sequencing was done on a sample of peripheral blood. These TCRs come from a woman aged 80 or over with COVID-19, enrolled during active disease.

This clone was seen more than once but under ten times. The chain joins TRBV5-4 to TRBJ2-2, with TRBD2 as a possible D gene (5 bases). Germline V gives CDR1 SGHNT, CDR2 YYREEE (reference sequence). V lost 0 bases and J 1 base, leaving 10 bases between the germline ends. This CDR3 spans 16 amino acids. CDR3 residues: CASSLGGLGNTGELFF. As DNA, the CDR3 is TGTGCCAGCAGCTTGGGAGGACTGGGGAACACCGGGGAGCTGTTTTTT.

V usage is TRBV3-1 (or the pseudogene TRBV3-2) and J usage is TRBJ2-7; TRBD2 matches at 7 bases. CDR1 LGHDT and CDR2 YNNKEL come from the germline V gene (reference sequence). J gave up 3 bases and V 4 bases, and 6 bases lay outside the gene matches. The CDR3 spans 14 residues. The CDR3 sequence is CASSPTGGGYEQYV. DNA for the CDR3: TGTGCCAGCAGCCCTACGGGGGGAGGCTACGAGCAGTACGTC.

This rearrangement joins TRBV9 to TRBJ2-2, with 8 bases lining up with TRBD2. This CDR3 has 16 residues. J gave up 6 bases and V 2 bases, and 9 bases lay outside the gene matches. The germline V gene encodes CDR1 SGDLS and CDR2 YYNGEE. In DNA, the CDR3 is TGTGCCAGCAGCGTTAAATCCAGCGGGGGACCCGGGGAGCTGTTTTTT. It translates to CASSVKSSGGPGELFF.

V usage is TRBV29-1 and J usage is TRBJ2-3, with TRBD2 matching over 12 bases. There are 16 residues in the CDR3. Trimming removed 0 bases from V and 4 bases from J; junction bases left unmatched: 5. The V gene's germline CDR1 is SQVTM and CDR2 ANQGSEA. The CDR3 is CSVEDLTSGGSDTQYF. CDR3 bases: TGCAGCGTTGAAGACCTGACTAGCGGGGGCTCAGATACGCAGTATTTT.

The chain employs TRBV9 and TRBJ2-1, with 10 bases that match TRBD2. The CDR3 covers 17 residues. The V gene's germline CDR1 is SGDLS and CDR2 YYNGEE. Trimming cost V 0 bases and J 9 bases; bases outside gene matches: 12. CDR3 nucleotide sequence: TGTGCCAGCAGCGTAGACCTCGGAGCGGGGGGGCGTAGTGAGCAGTTCTTC. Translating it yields CASSVDLGAGGRSEQFF.

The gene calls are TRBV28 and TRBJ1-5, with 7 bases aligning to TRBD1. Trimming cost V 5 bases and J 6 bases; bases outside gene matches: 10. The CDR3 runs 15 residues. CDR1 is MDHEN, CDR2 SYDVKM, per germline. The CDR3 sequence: CASSRQGEGSQPQHF. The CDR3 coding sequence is TGTGCCAGCAGTAGGCAGGGGGAAGGGTCTCAGCCCCAGCATTTT. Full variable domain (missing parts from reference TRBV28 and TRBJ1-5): DVKVTQSSRYLVKRTGEKVFLECVQDMDHENMFWYRQDPGLGLRLIYFSYDVKMKEKGDIPEGYSVSREKKERFSLILESASTNQTSMYLCASSRQGEGSQPQHFGDGTRLSIL.

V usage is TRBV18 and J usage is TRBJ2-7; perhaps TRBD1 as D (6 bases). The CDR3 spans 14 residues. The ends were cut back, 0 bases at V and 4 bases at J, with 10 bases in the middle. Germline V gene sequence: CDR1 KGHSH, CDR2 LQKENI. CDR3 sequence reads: CASSPPTRGYEQYF. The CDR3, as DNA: TGTGCCAGCTCACCACCGACCAGGGGTTACGAGCAGTACTTC.

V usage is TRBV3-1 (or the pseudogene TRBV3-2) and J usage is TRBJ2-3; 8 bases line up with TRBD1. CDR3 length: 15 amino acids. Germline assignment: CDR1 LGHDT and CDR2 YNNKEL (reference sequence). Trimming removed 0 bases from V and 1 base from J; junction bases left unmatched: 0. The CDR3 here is CASSQEQGGTDTQYF. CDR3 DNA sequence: TGTGCCAGCAGCCAAGAACAGGGGGGCACAGATACGCAGTATTTT.

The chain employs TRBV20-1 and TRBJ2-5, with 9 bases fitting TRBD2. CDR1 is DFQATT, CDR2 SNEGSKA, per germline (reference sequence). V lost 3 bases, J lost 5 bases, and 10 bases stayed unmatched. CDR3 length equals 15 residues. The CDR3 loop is CSASLLGGGAETQYF. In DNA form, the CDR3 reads TGCAGTGCTAGTTTATTGGGCGGGGGGGCGGAGACCCAGTACTTC.

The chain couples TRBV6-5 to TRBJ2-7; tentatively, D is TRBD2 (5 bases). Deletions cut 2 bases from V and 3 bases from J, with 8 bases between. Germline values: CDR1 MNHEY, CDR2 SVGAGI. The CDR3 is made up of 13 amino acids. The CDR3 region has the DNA TGTGCCAGCAGTTACAGACGGGGCTACGAGCAGTACGTC. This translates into CASSYRRGYEQYV.

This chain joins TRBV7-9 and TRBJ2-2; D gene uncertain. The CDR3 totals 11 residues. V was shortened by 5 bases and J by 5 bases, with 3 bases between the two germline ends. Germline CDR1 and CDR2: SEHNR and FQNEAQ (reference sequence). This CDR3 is CASSPTGELFF. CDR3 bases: TGTGCCAGCAGCCCGACCGGGGAGCTGTTTTTT.

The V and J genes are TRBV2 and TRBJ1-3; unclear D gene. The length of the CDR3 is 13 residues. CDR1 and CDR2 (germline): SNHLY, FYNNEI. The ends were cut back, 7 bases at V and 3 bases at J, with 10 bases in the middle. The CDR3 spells CASTEGYGNTIYF. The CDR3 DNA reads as TGTGCCAGCACGGAGGGCTATGGAAACACCATATATTTT.

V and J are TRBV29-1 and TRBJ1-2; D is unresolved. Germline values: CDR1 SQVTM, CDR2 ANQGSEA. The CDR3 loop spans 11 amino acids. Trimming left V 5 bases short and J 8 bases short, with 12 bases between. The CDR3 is CSVRQSGGYTF. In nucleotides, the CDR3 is TGCAGCGTTCGACAATCCGGCGGCTACACCTTC.

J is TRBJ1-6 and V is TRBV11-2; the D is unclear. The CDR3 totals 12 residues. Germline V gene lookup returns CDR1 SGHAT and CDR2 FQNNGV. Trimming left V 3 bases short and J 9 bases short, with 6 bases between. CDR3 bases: TGTGCCAGCAGCTTTGCAGGTTCACCCCTCCACTTT. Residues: CASSFAGSPLHF. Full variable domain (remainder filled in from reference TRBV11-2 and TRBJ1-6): EAGVAQSPRYKIIEKRQSVAFWCNPISGHATLYWYQQILGQGPKLLIQFQNNGVVDDSQLPKDRFSAERLKGVDSTLKIQPAKLEDSAVYLCASSFAGSPLHFGNGTRLTVT.

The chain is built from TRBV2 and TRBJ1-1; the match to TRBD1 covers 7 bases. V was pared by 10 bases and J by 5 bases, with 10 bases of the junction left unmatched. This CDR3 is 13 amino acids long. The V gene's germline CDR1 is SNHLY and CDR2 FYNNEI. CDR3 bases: TGTGCCACCCAGGGGGTTCCCCTTACTGAAGCTTTCTTT. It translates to CATQGVPLTEAFF.

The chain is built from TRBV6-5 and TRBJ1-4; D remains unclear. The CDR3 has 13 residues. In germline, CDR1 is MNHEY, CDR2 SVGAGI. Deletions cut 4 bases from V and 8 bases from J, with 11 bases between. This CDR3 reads CASSFIYGEKLFF. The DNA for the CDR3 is TGTGCCAGCAGTTTTATTTACGGGGAAAAACTGTTTTTT.

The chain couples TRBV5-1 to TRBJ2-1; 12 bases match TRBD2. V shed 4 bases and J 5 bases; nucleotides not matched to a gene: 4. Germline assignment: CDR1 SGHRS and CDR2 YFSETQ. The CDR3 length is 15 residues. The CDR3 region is CASSGGLAGHNEQFF. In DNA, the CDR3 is TGCGCCAGCAGCGGGGGACTAGCGGGCCACAATGAGCAGTTCTTC.

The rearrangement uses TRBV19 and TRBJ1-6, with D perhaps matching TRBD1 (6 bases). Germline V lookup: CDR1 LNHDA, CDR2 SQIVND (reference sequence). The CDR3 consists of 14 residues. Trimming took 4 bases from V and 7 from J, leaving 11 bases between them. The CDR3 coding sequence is TGTGCCAGTAGTAACAGGGACGGGAATTCACCCCTCCACTTT. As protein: CASSNRDGNSPLHF.

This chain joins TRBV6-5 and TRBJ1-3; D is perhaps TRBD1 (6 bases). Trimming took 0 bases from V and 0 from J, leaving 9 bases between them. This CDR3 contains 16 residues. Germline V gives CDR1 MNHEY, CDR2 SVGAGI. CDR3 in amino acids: CASSYSGTTSGNTIYF. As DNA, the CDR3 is TGTGCCAGCAGTTACTCAGGGACAACCTCTGGAAACACCATATATTTT.

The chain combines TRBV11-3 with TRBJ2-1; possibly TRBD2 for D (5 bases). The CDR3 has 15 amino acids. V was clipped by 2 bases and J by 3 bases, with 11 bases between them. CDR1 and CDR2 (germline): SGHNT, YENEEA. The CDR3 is CASSLSIGVYNEQFF. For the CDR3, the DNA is TGTGCCAGCAGCTTAAGTATCGGGGTCTACAATGAGCAGTTCTTC.